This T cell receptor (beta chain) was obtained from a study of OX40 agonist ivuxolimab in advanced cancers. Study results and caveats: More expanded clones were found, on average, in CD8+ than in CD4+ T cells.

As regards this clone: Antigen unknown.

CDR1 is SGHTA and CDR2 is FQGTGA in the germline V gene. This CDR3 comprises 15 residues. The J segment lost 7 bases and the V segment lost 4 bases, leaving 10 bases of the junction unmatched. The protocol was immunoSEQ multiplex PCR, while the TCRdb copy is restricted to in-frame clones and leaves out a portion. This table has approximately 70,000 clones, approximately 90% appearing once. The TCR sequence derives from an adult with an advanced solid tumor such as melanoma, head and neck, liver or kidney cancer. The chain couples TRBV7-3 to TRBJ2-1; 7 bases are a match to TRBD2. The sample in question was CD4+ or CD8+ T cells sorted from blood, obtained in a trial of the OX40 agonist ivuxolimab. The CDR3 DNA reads TGTGCCAGCAGCTCCCCCGCCGGGGGGTCAAATGAGCAGTTCTTC. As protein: CASSSPAGGSNEQFF.